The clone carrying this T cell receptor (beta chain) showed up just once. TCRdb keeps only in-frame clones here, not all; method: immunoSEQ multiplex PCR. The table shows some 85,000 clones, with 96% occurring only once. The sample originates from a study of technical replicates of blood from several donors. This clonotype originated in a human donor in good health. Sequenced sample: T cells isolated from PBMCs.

For the CDR3, the DNA is TGTGCCAGCAGTTTAGGCGGGAGCGCTACCTACGAGCAGTACTTC. It yields the protein CASSLGGSATYEQYF. This rearrangement joins TRBV28 to TRBJ2-7; the match to TRBD2 covers 7 bases. Per the germline V gene, CDR1 is MDHEN and CDR2 is SYDVKM. There are 15 residues in the CDR3. J was trimmed by 2 bases and V by 2 bases; bases with no gene match: 6.